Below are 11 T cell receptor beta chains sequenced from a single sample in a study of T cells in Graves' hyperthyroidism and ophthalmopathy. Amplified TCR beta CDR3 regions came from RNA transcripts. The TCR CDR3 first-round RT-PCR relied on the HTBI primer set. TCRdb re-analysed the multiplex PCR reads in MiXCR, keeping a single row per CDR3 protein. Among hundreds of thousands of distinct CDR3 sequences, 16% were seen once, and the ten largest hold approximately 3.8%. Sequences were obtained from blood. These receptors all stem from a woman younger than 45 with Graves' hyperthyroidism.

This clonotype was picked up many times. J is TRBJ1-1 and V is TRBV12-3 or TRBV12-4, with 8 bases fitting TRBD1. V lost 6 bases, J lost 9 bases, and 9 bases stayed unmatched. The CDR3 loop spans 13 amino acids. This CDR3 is CASSPTGGGKAFF. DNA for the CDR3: TGTGCCAGCAGCCCCACAGGGGGAGGCAAAGCTTTCTTT.

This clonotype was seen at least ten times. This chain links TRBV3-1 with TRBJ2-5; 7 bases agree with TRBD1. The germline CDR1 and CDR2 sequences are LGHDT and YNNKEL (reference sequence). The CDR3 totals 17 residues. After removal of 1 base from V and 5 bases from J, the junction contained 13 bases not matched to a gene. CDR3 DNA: TGTGCCAGCAGCCAAGCGCGGTGGAGAGGGGGCCGGGAGACCCAGTACTTC. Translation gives CASSQARWRGGRETQYF.

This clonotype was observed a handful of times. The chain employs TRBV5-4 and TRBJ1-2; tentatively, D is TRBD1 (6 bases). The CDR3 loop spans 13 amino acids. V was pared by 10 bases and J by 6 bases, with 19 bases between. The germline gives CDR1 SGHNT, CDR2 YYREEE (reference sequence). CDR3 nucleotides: TGTGCCGGTTCAGGGGTTTTTGGGGATGGCTACACCTTC. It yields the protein CAGSGVFGDGYTF.

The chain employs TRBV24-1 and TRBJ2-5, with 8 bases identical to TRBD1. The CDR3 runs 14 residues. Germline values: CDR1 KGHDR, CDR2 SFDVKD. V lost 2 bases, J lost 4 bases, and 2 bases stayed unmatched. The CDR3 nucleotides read TGTGCCACCAGTGATTACGACAGGGGAGAGACCCAGTACTTC. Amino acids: CATSDYDRGETQYF.

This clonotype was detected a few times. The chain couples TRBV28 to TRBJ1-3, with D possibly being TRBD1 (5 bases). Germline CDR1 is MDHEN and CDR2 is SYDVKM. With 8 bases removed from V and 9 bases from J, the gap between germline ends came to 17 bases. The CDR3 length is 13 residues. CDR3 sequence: CASQGRNLCTIYF. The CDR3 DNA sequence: TGTGCCAGCCAGGGCAGGAATTTGTGCACCATATATTTT.

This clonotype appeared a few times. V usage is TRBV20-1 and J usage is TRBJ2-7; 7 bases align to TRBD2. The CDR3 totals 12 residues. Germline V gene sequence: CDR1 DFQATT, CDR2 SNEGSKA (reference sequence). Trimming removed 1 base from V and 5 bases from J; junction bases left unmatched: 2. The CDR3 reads CSARVTSDEQYF. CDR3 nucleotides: TGCAGTGCTAGAGTCACTAGCGACGAGCAGTACTTC.

The CDR3 sequence is CASSIGTGSTYEQYF. The CDR3 coding sequence is TGTGCCAGTAGTATCGGGACAGGGAGTACATACGAGCAGTACTTC. V and J are TRBV19 and TRBJ2-7, with 9 bases lining up with TRBD1. The ends lost 3 bases at V and 4 bases at J; junction bases unmatched: 7. The CDR3 consists of 15 residues. The germline V gene has CDR1 LNHDA and CDR2 SQIVND (reference sequence).

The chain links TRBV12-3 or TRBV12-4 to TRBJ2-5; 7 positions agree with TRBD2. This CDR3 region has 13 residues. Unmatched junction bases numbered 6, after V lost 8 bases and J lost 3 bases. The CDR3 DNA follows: TGTGCCAGCGGTCTAGCGGAAAAAGAGACCCAGTACTTC. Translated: CASGLAEKETQYF.

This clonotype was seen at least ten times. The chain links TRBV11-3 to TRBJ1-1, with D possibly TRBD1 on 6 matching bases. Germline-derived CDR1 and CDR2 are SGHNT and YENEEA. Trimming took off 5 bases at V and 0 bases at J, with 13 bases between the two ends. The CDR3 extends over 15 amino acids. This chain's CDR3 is CASSKGVGLNTEAFF. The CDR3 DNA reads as TGTGCCAGCAGCAAGGGGGTAGGCCTGAACACTGAAGCTTTCTTT.

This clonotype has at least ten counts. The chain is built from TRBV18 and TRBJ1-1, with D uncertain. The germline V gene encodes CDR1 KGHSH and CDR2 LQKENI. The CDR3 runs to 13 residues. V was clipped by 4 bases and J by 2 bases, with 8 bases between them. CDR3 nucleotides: TGTGCCAGCTCACAGGAATTTAACACTGAAGCTTTCTTT. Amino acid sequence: CASSQEFNTEAFF.

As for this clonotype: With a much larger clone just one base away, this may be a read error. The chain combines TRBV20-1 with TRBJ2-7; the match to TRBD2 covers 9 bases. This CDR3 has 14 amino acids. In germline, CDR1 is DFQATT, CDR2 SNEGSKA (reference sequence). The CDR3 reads CNALAGGLTYEQYF. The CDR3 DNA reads TGCAATGCTCTCGCGGGGGGGCTAACCTACGAGCAGTACTTC.